One sample yielded the 6 T cell receptor beta chains listed below, sequenced in a study of cytomegalovirus exposure and HLA in healthy donors. Researchers ran the PCR with 60 Vbeta and 13 Jbeta primers. Profiling relied on immunoSEQ multiplex PCR, and the TCRdb table lists in-frame clones only, not all of them. The sample has under 150,000 clones, approximately 85% seen once. The material sequenced was PBMCs. These receptors were obtained from a woman aged 50 to 65 in good health and CMV-seropositive.

The chain recombines TRBV30 with TRBJ2-7, with a possible D match to TRBD1 (7 bases). The V end was cut by 5 bases, the J end by 3 bases, with 20 bases between. Germline lookup yields CDR1 GTSNPN and CDR2 SVGIG (reference sequence). The CDR3 totals 15 residues. The CDR3 loop reads CAWEGARDFGYEQYF. As DNA, the CDR3 is TGTGCCTGGGAGGGGGCCCGGGACTTTGGCTACGAGCAGTACTTC.

The genes are TRBV5-1 and TRBJ2-1; D might be TRBD1 (7 bases). The V gene lost 2 bases and the J gene lost 1 base, with 22 bases spanning the gap. CDR3 length: 19 amino acids. The germline CDR1 and CDR2 sequences are SGHRS and YFSETQ. CDR3 sequence: CASSFTSPGQGGSYNEQFF. CDR3 coding DNA: TGCGCCAGCAGCTTTACCTCCCCCGGGCAGGGGGGATCCTACAATGAGCAGTTCTTC.

This chain connects TRBV19 to TRBJ1-2, with a tentative D call TRBD1 (6 bases). V shed 3 bases and J shed 4 bases, with 15 bases lying between them. Germline assignment: CDR1 LNHDA and CDR2 SQIVND (reference sequence). The CDR3 spans 15 residues. CDR3 coding DNA: TGTGCCAGTAGTATGGCCTACGGACAGCCCTATGGCTACACCTTC. Residues: CASSMAYGQPYGYTF.

This clone has a single count. The genes are TRBV7-9 and TRBJ1-1, with unresolved D. The V and J ends lost 5 bases and 2 bases respectively, with 18 bases between them. CDR1 is SEHNR and CDR2 is FQNEAQ in the germline V gene (reference sequence). The CDR3 contains 16 residues. The CDR3 here is CASSQSLRSKNTEAFF. Here the CDR3 DNA reads TGTGCCAGCAGCCAAAGCTTGAGGTCAAAAAACACTGAAGCTTTCTTT.

This clone was found a few times. The gene calls are TRBV11-2 and TRBJ1-1, with 7 bases matching TRBD1. There are 18 residues in the CDR3. V dropped 0 bases and J dropped 3; count of bases not matched to a gene: 13. Germline-derived CDR1 and CDR2 are SGHAT and FQNNGV. CDR3 bases: TGTGCCAGCAGCTTAGACGGGGACAGACTGAGGCACGACACTGAAGCTTTCTTT. Amino acids: CASSLDGDRLRHDTEAFF.

The chain employs TRBV4-1 and TRBJ1-5; 7 bases line up with TRBD1. V gave up 1 base and J gave up 11 bases; unmatched junction bases: 5. CDR1 is MGHRA, CDR2 YSYEKL, per germline. The CDR3 is 13 amino acids. CDR3 DNA sequence: TGCGCCAGCAGCCAAGCAGGGGGTAGGACCCAGCATTTT. Translation: CASSQAGGRTQHF.